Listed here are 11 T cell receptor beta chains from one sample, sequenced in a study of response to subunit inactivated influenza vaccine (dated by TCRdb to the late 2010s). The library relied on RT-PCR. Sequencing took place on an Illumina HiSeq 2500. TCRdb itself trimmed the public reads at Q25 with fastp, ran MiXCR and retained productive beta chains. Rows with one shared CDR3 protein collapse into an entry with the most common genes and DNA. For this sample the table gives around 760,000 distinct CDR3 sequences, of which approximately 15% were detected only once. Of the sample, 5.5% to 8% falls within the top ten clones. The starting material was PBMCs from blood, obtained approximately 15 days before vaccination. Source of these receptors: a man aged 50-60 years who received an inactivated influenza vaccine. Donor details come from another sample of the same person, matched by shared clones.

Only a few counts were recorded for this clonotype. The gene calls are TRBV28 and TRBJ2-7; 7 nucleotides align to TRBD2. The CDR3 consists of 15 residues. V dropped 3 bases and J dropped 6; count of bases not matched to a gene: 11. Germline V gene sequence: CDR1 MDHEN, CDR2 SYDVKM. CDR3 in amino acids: CASSFAAGTPAEQYF. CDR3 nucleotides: TGTGCCAGCAGTTTTGCAGCGGGAACACCCGCCGAGCAGTACTTC.

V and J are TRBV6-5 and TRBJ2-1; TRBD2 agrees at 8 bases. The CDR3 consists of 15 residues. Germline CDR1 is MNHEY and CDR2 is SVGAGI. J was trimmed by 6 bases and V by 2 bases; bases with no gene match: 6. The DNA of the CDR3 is TGTGCCAGCAGTTACACCGAGCGGGAGTCCAATGAGCAGTTCTTC. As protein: CASSYTERESNEQFF.

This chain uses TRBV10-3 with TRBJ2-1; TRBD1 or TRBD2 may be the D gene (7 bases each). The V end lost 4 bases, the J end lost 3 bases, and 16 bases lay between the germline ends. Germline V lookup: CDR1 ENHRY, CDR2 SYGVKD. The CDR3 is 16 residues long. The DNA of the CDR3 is TGTGCCATCAGTGCGTCGACAGGGACTAACTACAATGAGCAGTTCTTC. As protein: CAISASTGTNYNEQFF.

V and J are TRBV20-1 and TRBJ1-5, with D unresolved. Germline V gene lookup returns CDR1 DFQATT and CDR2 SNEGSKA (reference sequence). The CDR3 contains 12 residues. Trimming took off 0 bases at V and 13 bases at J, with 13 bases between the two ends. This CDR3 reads CSARDGPGRQHF. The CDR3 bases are TGCAGTGCTAGAGATGGCCCCGGGCGTCAGCATTTT.

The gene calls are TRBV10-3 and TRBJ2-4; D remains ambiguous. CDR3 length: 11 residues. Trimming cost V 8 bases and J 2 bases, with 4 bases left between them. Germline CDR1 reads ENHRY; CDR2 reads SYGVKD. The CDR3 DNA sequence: TGTGCCATCTCATCCAAAAACATTCAGTACTTC. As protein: CAISSKNIQYF.

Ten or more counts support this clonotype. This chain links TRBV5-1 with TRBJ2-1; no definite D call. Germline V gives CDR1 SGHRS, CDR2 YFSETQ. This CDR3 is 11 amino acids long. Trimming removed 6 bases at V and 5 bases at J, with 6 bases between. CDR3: CASKVNNEQFF. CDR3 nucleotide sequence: TGCGCCAGCAAGGTCAACAATGAGCAGTTCTTC.

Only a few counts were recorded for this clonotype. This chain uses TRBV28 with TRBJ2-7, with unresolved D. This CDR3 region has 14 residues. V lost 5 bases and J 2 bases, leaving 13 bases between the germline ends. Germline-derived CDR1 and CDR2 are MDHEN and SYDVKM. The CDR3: CASSPVLSTYEQYF. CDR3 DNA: TGTGCCAGCAGTCCCGTTTTGAGTACCTACGAGCAGTACTTC. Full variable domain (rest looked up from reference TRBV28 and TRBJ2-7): DVKVTQSSRYLVKRTGEKVFLECVQDMDHENMFWYRQDPGLGLRLIYFSYDVKMKEKGDIPEGYSVSREKKERFSLILESASTNQTSMYLCASSPVLSTYEQYFGPGTRLTVT.

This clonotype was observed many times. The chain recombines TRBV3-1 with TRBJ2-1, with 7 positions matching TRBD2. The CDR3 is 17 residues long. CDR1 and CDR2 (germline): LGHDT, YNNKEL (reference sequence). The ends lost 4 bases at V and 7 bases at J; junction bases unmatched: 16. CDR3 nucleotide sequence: TGTGCCAGCAGCCCCACTTTGGGCGGGAGACCCCAGAATGAGCAGTTCTTC. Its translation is CASSPTLGGRPQNEQFF.

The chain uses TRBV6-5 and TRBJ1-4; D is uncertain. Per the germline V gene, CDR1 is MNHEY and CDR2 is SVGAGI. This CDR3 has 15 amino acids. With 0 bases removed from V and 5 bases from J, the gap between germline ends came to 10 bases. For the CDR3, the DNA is TGTGCCAGCAGTTACTCGGGGAGTGGGAATGAAAAACTGTTTTTT. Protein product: CASSYSGSGNEKLFF.

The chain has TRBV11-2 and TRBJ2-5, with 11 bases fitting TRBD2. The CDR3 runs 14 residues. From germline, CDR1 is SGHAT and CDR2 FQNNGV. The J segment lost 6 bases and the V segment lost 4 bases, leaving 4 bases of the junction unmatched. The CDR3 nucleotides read TGTGCCAGCAGCTCACTAGCGGGGGAACAGACCCAGTACTTC. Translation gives CASSSLAGEQTQYF.

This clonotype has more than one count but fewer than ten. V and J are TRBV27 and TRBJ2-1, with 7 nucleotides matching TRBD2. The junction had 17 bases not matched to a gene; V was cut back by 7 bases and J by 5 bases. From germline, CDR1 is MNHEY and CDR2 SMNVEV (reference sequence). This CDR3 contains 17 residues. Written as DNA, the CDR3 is TGTGCCAGCAAAAAGGCTGGGCTAGCGGAAACCAACAATGAGCAGTTCTTC. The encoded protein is CASKKAGLAETNNEQFF.